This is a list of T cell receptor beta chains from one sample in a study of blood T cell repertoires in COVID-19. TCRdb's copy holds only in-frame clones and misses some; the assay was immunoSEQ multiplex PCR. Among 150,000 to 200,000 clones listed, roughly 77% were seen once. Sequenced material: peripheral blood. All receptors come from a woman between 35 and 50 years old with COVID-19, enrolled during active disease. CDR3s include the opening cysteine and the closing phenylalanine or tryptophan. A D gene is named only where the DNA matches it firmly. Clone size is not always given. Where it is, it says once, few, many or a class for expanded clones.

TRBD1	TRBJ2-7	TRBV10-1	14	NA	CASRPQGDEDEQYF	TGCGCCAGCAGGCCCCAGGGGGACGAGGACGAGCAGTACTTC
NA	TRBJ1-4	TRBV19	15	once	CASSILTGTNEKLFF	TGTGCCAGTAGTATATTGACAGGAACTAATGAAAAACTGTTTTTT
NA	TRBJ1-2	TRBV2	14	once	CASSGQPANYGYTF	TGTGCCAGCAGCGGACAGCCGGCTAACTATGGCTACACCTTC
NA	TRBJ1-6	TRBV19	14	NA	CASTQGEGSPPLHF	TGTGCCAGTACCCAAGGGGAGGGGTCCCCACCCCTCCACTTT
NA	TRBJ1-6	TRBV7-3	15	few	CASSKGGNGNSPLHF	TGTGCCAGCAGTAAGGGAGGGAATGGGAATTCACCCCTCCACTTT
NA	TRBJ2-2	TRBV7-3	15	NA	CASSLEAFNTGELFF	TGTGCCAGCAGCTTGGAGGCTTTCAACACCGGGGAGCTGTTTTTT
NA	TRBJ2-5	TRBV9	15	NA	CASSVGTSTKETQYF	TGTGCCAGCAGCGTAGGCACTAGTACCAAAGAGACCCAGTACTTC
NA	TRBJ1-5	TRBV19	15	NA	CASSIDGQNNQPQHF	TGTGCCAGTAGTATCGATGGGCAGAACAATCAGCCCCAGCATTTT
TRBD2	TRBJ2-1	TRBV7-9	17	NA	CASSLQGLVAGANEQFF	TGTGCCAGCAGCTTACAAGGACTAGTAGCGGGAGCAAATGAGCAGTTCTTC
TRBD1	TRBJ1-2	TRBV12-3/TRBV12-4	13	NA	CASSLEQGNGYTF	TGTGCCAGCAGTTTAGAACAGGGGAATGGCTACACCTTC
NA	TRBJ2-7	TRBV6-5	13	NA	CASSYRTTYEQYF	TGTGCCAGCAGTTACCGGACTACCTACGAGCAGTACTTC
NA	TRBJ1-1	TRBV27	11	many	CASIGTSKAFF	TGTGCCAGCATTGGTACCTCTAAAGCTTTCTTT
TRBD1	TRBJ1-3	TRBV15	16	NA	CATSRGGTGGLDTIYF	TGTGCCACCAGCAGAGGGGGGACAGGGGGCCTCGACACCATATATTTT
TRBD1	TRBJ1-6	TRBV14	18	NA	CASSHSGQGLLFGSPLHF	TGTGCCAGCAGCCATTCTGGACAGGGGCTACTTTTCGGGTCACCCCTCCACTTT
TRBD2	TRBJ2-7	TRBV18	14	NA	CASSALAGEIEQYF	TGTGCCAGCTCAGCTCTAGCGGGAGAAATCGAGCAGTACTTC
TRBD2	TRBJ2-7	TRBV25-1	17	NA	CASSGGTSGNWAYEQYF	TGTGCCAGCAGTGGAGGGACTAGCGGGAACTGGGCCTACGAGCAGTACTTC
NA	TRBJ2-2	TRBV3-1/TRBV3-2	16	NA	CASSQNVGQNTGELFF	TGTGCCAGCAGCCAAAACGTGGGACAGAACACCGGGGAGCTGTTTTTT
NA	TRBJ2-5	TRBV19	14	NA	CASSIGGLEETQYF	TGTGCCAGTAGTATAGGGGGGCTCGAGGAGACCCAGTACTTC
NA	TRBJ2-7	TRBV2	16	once	CASRKTPPSGAYEQYF	TGTGCCAGCAGGAAGACCCCTCCCAGCGGAGCCTACGAGCAGTACTTC
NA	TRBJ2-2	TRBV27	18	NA	CASRNGQAQLPNTGELFF	TGTGCCAGCCGAAATGGGCAGGCCCAGCTACCGAACACCGGGGAGCTGTTTTTT
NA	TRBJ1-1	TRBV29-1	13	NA	CSVEVLKGTEAFF	TGCAGCGTTGAAGTATTAAAGGGGACTGAAGCTTTCTTT
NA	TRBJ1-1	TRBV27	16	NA	CASNPSHRIMNTEAFF	TGTGCCAGCAACCCCTCCCACAGGATCATGAACACTGAAGCTTTCTTT
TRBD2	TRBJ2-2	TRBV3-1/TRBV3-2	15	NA	CASSLLAGGAGELFF	TGTGCCAGCAGCCTACTAGCGGGAGGGGCCGGGGAGCTGTTTTTT
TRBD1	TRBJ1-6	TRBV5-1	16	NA	CASSPGPQGANSPLHF	TGCGCCAGCAGCCCCGGGCCTCAGGGGGCTAATTCACCCCTCCACTTT
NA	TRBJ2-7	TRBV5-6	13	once	CASSPDRYYEQYF	TGTGCCAGCAGCCCCGACAGGTACTACGAGCAGTACTTC
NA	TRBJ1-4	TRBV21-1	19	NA	CASSRPKGRDRATNEKLFF	TGTGCCAGCAGCAGACCGAAGGGAAGGGACAGGGCAACTAATGAAAAACTGTTTTTT
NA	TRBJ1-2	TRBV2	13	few	CASRTESNYGYTF	TGTGCCAGCAGGACAGAGTCTAACTATGGCTACACCTTC